Following are 3 T cell receptor beta chains from one sample sequenced in a study of CD4 T cells in relation to SARS-CoV-2 and coronaviruses. Method: immunoSEQ multiplex PCR; TCRdb's copy keeps in-frame clones and lacks some. The sample contains some 40,000 clones, about four fifths of which appear only once. The antigens for these receptors are not known. Sequencing was carried out using naive CD4+ T cells from PBMCs, cultured in vitro. Subset meaning: naive CD4+ T cells isolated by negative enrichment. The receptor set was obtained from an adult with COVID-19.

The rearrangement joins TRBV5-1 to TRBJ1-2, with a weak D call TRBD1 (6 bases). V lost 5 bases and J 4 bases, leaving 15 bases between the germline ends. Germline values: CDR1 SGHRS, CDR2 YFSETQ. The CDR3 totals 14 residues. This CDR3 is CASSPDRGGYGYTF. Here the CDR3 DNA reads TGCGCCAGCAGTCCTGACAGAGGGGGCTATGGCTACACCTTC.

The V gene is TRBV12-3 or TRBV12-4, the J gene TRBJ2-7; D ambiguous. Trimming removed 2 bases from V and 10 bases from J, with 12 bases in between. The CDR3 spans 12 residues. CDR3 protein: CASSLSGTNQYF. CDR3 in DNA: TGTGCCAGCAGTTTATCGGGCACAAACCAGTACTTC.

This clone was recorded only once. The rearrangement links TRBV7-2 to TRBJ2-3; D gene ambiguous. This CDR3 is 14 amino acids long. Trimming left V 3 bases short and J 0 bases short, with 7 bases between. The germline CDR1 and CDR2 sequences are SGHTA and FQGNSA. The CDR3 spells CASSLGTSTDTQYF. As DNA, the CDR3 is TGTGCCAGCAGCTTGGGAACTAGCACAGATACGCAGTATTTT.